The 20 T cell receptor beta chains in this list originate from one sample, sequenced in a study of radiotherapy plus CTLA-4 blockade in lung cancer. Only in-frame clones appear in the TCRdb table, and some are missing; sequencing was by immunoSEQ multiplex PCR. Of under 100,000 clones listed, approximately 82% are singletons. Source: peripheral blood, taken from a patient treated with radiotherapy plus ipilimumab. These receptors originate from a human donor with non-small cell lung cancer that progressed on radiotherapy plus ipilimumab.

This chain uses TRBV28 with TRBJ1-5; unclear D gene. In germline, CDR1 is MDHEN, CDR2 SYDVKM. V gave up 7 bases and J gave up 6 bases, with 13 bases separating them. The CDR3 totals 13 residues. Here the CDR3 reads CASMDARRQPQHF. The CDR3 nucleotides read TGTGCCAGCATGGACGCCCGTCGTCAGCCCCAGCATTTT.

This clone was observed a single time. This chain links TRBV4-3 with TRBJ2-1; D call uncertain. Germline values: CDR1 LGHNA, CDR2 YSLEER. This CDR3 contains 14 residues. V lost 8 bases and J lost 0, with 11 bases in between. The CDR3 DNA reads as TGCGCCAGCCGCCGATCGAGCTCCTACAATGAGCAGTTCTTC. This encodes CASRRSSSYNEQFF.

The chain joins TRBV4-2 to TRBJ2-5; 15 bases align to TRBD2. Germline V CDR1 and CDR2: LGHNA, YNFKEQ. This CDR3 comprises 16 residues. With V trimmed by 4 bases and J by 2 bases, 2 bases remained unmatched. The CDR3, as DNA: TGTGCCAGCAGCCTAGGGACTAGCGGGGGGCAAGAGACCCAGTACTTC. Its protein product is CASSLGTSGGQETQYF.

The table lists this clone with a count of one. The chain carries TRBV4-2 and TRBJ1-5, with D tentatively TRBD1 (5 bases). Germline loops: CDR1 LGHNA, CDR2 YNFKEQ. This CDR3 is 19 amino acids long. The ends were cut back, 4 bases at V and 0 bases at J, with 22 bases in the middle. CDR3 DNA: TGTGCCAGCAGCCCCGTACGGTTGGAGGGACTCTATAGCAATCAGCCCCAGCATTTT. Its translation: CASSPVRLEGLYSNQPQHF.

The chain employs TRBV6-6 and TRBJ2-5; perhaps D is TRBD1 or TRBD2 (5 bases each). This CDR3 is 14 amino acids long. The V end lost 10 bases, the J end lost 2 bases, and 17 bases lay between the germline ends. The germline CDR1 and CDR2 sequences are MNHNY and SVGAGI (reference sequence). The CDR3 is CAIGSGARQETQYF. The CDR3 coding sequence is TGTGCCATAGGATCCGGGGCCCGGCAAGAGACCCAGTACTTC.

CDR3 DNA: TGTGCCATCAGTGAGTCTTTAAGCGGAGATACGCAGTATTTT. Amino acid sequence: CAISESLSGDTQYF. The rearrangement links TRBV10-3 to TRBJ2-3; weak D call: TRBD2 (5 bases). V gave up 0 bases and J gave up 5 bases, with 9 bases separating them. The V gene's germline CDR1 is ENHRY and CDR2 SYGVKD. The CDR3 covers 14 residues.

V and J are TRBV6-5 and TRBJ2-7, with 8 bases matching TRBD2. Germline loops: CDR1 MNHEY, CDR2 SVGAGI. Germline trimming cut 0 bases from V and 0 bases from J; bases unmatched to any gene: 4. The CDR3 contains 16 residues. CDR3 bases: TGTGCCAGCAGTTACTCCCCAAGCGGGAGCTCCTACGAGCAGTACTTC. Amino acid sequence: CASSYSPSGSSYEQYF.

The chain is built from TRBV15 and TRBJ1-6; 9 positions agree with TRBD1. With V trimmed by 5 bases and J by 11 bases, 4 bases remained unmatched. This CDR3 has 13 residues. From germline, CDR1 is LNHNV and CDR2 YYDKDF (reference sequence). CDR3 nucleotide sequence: TGTGCCACCAGCGGGACAGGGCTGGCACCCCTCCACTTT. Protein: CATSGTGLAPLHF.

In the case of this clone: This CDR3 fails to terminate in the conserved phenylalanine or tryptophan, so it likely reflects a read error. The rearrangement links TRBV7-2 to TRBJ1-1; 8 nucleotides match TRBD1. There are 15 residues in the CDR3. Germline values: CDR1 SGHTA, CDR2 FQGNSA. Germline trimming cut 6 bases from V and 4 bases from J; bases unmatched to any gene: 10. This CDR3 is CASSRRRGRGTEAFL. The CDR3 coding sequence is TGTGCCAGCAGTCGGCGCAGGGGGCGCGGCACTGAAGCTTTCCTT.

In DNA, the CDR3 is TGTGCCACCAGCTCCCACAGGGGTTCTGGTGAAAAACTGTTTTTT. This codes for CATSSHRGSGEKLFF. The J gene is TRBJ1-4, the V gene TRBV15; 7 bases map to TRBD1. The germline V gene has CDR1 LNHNV and CDR2 YYDKDF (reference sequence). The trim removed 5 bases at V and 7 bases at J, leaving 10 bases unmatched. This CDR3 has 15 amino acids.

The J gene is TRBJ2-3, the V gene TRBV5-4, with TRBD2 matching 7 bases. CDR3 length: 15 residues. Germline lookup yields CDR1 SGHNT and CDR2 YYREEE (reference sequence). V lost 0 bases to trimming and J lost 6 bases; unmatched junction nucleotides: 7. This CDR3 reads CASSLGFAGVDTQYF. CDR3 coding DNA: TGTGCCAGCAGCTTGGGTTTCGCGGGGGTTGATACGCAGTATTTT.

The chain carries TRBV6-5 and TRBJ2-5; TRBD2 aligns across 9 bases. V lost 6 bases and J lost 5; bases outside the gene matches: 4. CDR1 and CDR2 from the germline V gene are MNHEY and SVGAGI. This CDR3 comprises 13 residues. CDR3 residues: CASRGSGGETQYF. DNA of the CDR3: TGTGCCAGCAGGGGTAGCGGGGGTGAGACCCAGTACTTC.

This chain joins TRBV11-2 and TRBJ2-7; 8 nucleotides align to TRBD1. CDR3 length: 15 amino acids. Germline V gene sequence: CDR1 SGHAT, CDR2 FQNNGV. V shed 6 bases, J shed 3 bases, and the junction held 10 bases outside the gene matches. CDR3 sequence (DNA): TGTGCCAGCAGTTGGCAGGCAGGGGGCTACTACGAGCAGTACTTC. This translates into CASSWQAGGYYEQYF.

The CDR3 DNA sequence: TGTGCCAGCACGGGGTTCACCGGGGAGCTGTTTTTT. It yields the protein CASTGFTGELFF. V and J are TRBV28 and TRBJ2-2, with D maybe TRBD2 (5 bases). The germline V gene has CDR1 MDHEN and CDR2 SYDVKM. Trimming took 7 bases from V and 4 from J, leaving 7 bases between them. The CDR3 runs to 12 residues.

The chain employs TRBV6-6 and TRBJ1-2; possible D gene TRBD1, 6 bases. Germline CDR1 is MNHNY and CDR2 is SVGAGI (reference sequence). V shed 1 base and J shed 7 bases, with 13 bases lying between them. This CDR3 is built from 14 residues. This chain's CDR3 is CASSYYETGGGYTF. The CDR3 DNA reads as TGTGCCAGCAGTTACTATGAGACAGGCGGTGGCTACACCTTC.

The J gene is TRBJ2-3, the V gene TRBV12-5; 9 bases are a match to TRBD2. V lost 5 bases to trimming and J lost 5 bases; unmatched junction nucleotides: 2. Germline values: CDR1 LGHNT, CDR2 FRNRAP. This CDR3 region has 13 residues. The CDR3 DNA reads TGTGCTAGTGGTCGCGGGGGGGGAGATACGCAGTATTTT. This codes for CASGRGGGDTQYF. The variable domain in full, with the rest retrieved from reference TRBV12-5 and TRBJ2-3, is DARVTQTPRHKVTEMGQEVTMRCQPILGHNTVFWYRQTMMQGLELLAYFRNRAPLDDSGMPKDRFSAEMPDATLATLKIQPSEPRDSAVYFCASGRGGGDTQYFGPGTRLTVL.

The chain couples TRBV6-5 to TRBJ2-1, with 10 bases that match TRBD2. Unmatched junction bases numbered 7, after V lost 2 bases and J lost 9 bases. CDR3 length equals 15 residues. The V gene's germline CDR1 is MNHEY and CDR2 SVGAGI. The CDR3 region is CASSYRAGGPGEQFF. The CDR3 nucleotides read TGTGCCAGCAGTTACAGAGCGGGAGGGCCTGGTGAGCAGTTCTTC.

The gene calls are TRBV27 and TRBJ2-1; D is unresolved. CDR3 length: 14 amino acids. Germline loops: CDR1 MNHEY, CDR2 SMNVEV (reference sequence). The V gene lost 5 bases and the J gene lost 2 bases, with 10 bases spanning the gap. CDR3 loop: CASSPIYPYNEQFF. The CDR3 DNA sequence: TGTGCCAGCAGTCCAATATACCCCTACAATGAGCAGTTCTTC.

This clone was seen only a few times. V gene TRBV28 combines with J gene TRBJ1-6; TRBD1 matches 7 bases. The CDR3 totals 15 residues. The ends lost 1 base at V and 9 bases at J; junction bases unmatched: 6. Germline CDR1 MDHEN, CDR2 SYDVKM. The chain's CDR3 is CASSLSGQTISPLHF. CDR3 DNA: TGTGCCAGCAGTTTATCGGGACAGACAATTTCACCCCTCCACTTT.

This chain joins TRBV7-2 and TRBJ1-3; D might be TRBD1 (5 bases). Trimming stripped 5 bases from V and 7 bases from J, with 12 bases between. Germline CDR1 is SGHTA and CDR2 is FQGNSA. The CDR3 runs 13 residues. CDR3 amino acids: CASSPGTRNTIYF. The DNA for the CDR3 is TGTGCCAGCAGCCCAGGGACGCGGAACACCATATATTTT.